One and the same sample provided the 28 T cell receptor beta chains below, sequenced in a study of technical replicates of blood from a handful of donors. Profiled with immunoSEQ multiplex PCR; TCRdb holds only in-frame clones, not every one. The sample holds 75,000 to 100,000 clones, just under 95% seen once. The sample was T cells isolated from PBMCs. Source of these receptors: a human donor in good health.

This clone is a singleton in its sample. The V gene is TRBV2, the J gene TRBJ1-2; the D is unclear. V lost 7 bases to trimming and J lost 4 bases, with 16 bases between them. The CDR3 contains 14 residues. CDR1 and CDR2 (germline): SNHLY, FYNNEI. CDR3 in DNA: TGTGCCAGCACAGTGCGGGAACGGGCCTATGGCTACACCTTC. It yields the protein CASTVRERAYGYTF.

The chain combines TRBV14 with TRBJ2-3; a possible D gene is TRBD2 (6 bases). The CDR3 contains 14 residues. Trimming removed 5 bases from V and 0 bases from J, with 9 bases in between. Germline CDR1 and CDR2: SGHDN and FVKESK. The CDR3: CASSYGTSTDTQYF. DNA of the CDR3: TGTGCCAGCAGCTACGGGACTAGCACAGATACGCAGTATTTT.

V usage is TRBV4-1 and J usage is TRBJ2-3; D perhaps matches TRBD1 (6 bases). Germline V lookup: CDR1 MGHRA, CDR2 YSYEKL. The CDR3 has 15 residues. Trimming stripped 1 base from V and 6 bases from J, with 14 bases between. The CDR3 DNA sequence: TGCGCCAGCAGCCAAGCCCCGCAGGGGTATGATACGCAGTATTTT. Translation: CASSQAPQGYDTQYF.

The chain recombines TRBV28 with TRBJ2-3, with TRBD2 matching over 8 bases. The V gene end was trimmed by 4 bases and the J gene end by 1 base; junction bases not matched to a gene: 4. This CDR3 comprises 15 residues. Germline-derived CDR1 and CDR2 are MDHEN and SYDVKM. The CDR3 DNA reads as TGTGCCAGCAGTTCGGGGGGGAGGGGCACAGATACGCAGTATTTT. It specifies CASSSGGRGTDTQYF.

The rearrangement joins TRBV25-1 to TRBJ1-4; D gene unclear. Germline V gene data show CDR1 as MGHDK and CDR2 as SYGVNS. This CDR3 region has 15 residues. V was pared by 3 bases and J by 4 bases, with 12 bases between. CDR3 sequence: CASSDLRAGNEKLFF. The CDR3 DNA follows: TGTGCCAGCAGTGATCTGCGAGCGGGTAATGAAAAACTGTTTTTT.

The CDR3 nucleotides are TGTGCCAGCAGCTTGGTGACAGGGGGTGGGTATGGCTACACCTTC. Translating gives CASSLVTGGGYGYTF. The gene calls are TRBV5-6 and TRBJ1-2, with 9 bases aligning to TRBD1. With 0 bases clipped from V and 5 bases from J, the junction kept 5 bases outside the gene matches. The CDR3 spans 15 residues. The germline V gene has CDR1 SGHDT and CDR2 YYEEEE.

CDR3 region: CASSLSVLYEQYF. CDR3 DNA sequence: TGTGCCAGCAGCCTAAGTGTCCTCTACGAGCAGTACTTC. The J gene is TRBJ2-7, the V gene TRBV7-2; D not certain. V was trimmed by 5 bases and J by 3 bases, leaving 11 bases between them. The CDR3 sequence is 13 residues long. Germline loops: CDR1 SGHTA, CDR2 FQGNSA. Full variable domain (remainder filled in from reference TRBV7-2 and TRBJ2-7): GAGVSQSPSNKVTEKGKDVELRCDPISGHTALYWYRQSLGQGLEFLIYFQGNSAPDKSGLPSDRFSAERTGGSVSTLTIQRTQQEDSAVYLCASSLSVLYEQYFGPGTRLTVT.

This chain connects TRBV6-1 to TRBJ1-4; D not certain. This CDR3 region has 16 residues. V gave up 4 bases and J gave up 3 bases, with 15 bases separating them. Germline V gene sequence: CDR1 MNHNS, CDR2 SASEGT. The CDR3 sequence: CASSAAVRLPNEKLFF. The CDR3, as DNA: TGTGCCAGCAGTGCAGCGGTGCGCCTCCCTAATGAAAAACTGTTTTTT.

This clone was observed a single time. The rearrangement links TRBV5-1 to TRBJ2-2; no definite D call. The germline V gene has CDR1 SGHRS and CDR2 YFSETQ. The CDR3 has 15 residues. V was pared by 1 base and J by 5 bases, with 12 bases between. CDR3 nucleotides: TGCGCCAGCAGCTTGTATTGGATCGGGACCGGGGAGCTGTTTTTT. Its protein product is CASSLYWIGTGELFF.

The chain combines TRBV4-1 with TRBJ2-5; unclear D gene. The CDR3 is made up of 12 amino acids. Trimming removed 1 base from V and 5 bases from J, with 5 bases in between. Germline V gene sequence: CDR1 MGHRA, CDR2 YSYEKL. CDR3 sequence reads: CASSQAGETQYF. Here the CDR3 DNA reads TGCGCCAGCAGCCAAGCCGGGGAGACCCAGTACTTC.

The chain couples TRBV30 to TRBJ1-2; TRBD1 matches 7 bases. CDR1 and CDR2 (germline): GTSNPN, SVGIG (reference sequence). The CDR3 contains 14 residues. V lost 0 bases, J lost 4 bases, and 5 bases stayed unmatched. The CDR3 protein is CAWSVRWTGYGYTF. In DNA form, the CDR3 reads TGTGCCTGGAGTGTAAGGTGGACAGGCTATGGCTACACCTTC.

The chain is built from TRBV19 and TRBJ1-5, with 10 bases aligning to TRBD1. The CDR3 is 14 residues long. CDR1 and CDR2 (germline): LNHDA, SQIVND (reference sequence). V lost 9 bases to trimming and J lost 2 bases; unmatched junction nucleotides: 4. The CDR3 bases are TGTGCCAGCGCCGGGACAGGGGGCAATCAGCCCCAGCATTTT. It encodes CASAGTGGNQPQHF.

CDR3 amino acids: CASIEPSGNTIYF. CDR3 nucleotide sequence: TGTGCCAGCATTGAGCCCTCTGGAAACACCATATATTTT. The gene calls are TRBV28 and TRBJ1-3; D unclear. V was cut by 7 bases and J by 0 bases, with 7 bases left in between. Germline V gives CDR1 MDHEN, CDR2 SYDVKM. CDR3 length: 13 residues.

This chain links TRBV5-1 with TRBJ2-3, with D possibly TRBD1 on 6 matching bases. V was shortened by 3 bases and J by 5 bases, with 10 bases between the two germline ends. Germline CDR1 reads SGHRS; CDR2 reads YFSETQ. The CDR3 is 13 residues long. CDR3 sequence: CASSSGARDTQYF. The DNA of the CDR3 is TGCGCCAGCAGCTCAGGGGCGAGAGATACGCAGTATTTT.

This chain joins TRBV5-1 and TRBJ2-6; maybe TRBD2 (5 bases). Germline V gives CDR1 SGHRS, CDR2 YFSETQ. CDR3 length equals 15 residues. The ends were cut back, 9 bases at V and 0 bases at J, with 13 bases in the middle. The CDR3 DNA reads TGCGCCACCAGTCGGCGGGCCTCTGGGGCCAACGTCCTGACTTTC. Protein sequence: CATSRRASGANVLTF. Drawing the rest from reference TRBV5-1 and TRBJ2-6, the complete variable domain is KAGVTQTPRYLIKTRGQQVTLSCSPISGHRSVSWYQQTPGQGLQFLFEYFSETQRNKGNFPGRFSGRQFSNSRSEMNVSTLELGDSALYLCATSRRASGANVLTFGAGSRLTVL.

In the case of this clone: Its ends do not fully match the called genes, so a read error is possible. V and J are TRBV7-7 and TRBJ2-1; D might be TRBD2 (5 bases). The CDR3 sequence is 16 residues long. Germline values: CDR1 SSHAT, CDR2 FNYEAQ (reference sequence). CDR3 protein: CASSPHDGSSYNEQFF. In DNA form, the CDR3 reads TGTGCTAGCAGCCCCCATGATGGGAGCTCCTACAATGAGCAGTTCTTC.

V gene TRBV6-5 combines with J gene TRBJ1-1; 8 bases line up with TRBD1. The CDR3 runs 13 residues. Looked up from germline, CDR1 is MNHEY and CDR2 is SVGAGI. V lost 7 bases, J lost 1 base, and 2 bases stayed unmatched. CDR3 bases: TGTGCCAGCACCAGGGGGCGGAACACTGAAGCTTTCTTT. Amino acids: CASTRGRNTEAFF.

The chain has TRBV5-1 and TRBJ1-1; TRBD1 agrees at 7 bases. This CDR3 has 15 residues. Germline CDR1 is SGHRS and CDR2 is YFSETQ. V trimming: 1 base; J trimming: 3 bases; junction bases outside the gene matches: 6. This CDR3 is CASSLMGQTYTEAFF. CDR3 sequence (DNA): TGCGCCAGCAGCTTGATGGGACAGACTTACACTGAAGCTTTCTTT.

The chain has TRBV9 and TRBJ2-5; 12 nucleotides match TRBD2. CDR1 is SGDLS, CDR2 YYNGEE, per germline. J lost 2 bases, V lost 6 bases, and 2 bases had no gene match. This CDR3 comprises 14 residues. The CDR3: CASNGLAGQETQYF. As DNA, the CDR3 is TGTGCCAGCAACGGACTAGCGGGACAAGAGACCCAGTACTTC.

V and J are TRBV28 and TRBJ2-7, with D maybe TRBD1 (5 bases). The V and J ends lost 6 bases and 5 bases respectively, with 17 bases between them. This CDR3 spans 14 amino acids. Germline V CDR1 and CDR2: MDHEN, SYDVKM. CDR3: CASSSGQRTHEQYF. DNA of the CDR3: TGTGCCAGCAGCTCAGGGCAGAGAACCCACGAGCAGTACTTC.

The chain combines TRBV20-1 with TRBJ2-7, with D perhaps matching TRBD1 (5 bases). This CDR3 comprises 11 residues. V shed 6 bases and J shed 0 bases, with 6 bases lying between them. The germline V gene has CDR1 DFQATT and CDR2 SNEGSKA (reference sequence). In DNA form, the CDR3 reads TGCAGTGCAAGGGGCTCCTACGAGCAGTACTTC. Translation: CSARGSYEQYF.

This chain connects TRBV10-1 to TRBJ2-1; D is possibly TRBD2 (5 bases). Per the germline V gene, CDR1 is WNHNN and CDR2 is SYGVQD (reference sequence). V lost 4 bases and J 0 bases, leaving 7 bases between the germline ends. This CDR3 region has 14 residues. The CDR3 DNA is TGCGCCAGCAGTGCACGGGACTCCTACAATGAGCAGTTCTTC. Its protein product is CASSARDSYNEQFF.

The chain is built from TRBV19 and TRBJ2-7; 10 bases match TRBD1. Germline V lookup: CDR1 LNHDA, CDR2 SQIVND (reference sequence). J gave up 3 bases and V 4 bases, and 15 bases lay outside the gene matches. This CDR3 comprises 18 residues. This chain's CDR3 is CASSNPRQGASLNYEQYF. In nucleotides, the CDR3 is TGTGCCAGTAGTAATCCTCGACAGGGGGCGTCGCTTAACTACGAGCAGTACTTC.

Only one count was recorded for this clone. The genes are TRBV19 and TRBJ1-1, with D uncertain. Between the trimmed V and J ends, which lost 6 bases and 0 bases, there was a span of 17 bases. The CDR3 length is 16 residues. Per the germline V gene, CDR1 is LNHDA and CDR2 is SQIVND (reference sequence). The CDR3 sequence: CASSTMGYKMNTEAFF. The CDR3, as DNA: TGTGCCAGTAGCACGATGGGCTACAAGATGAACACTGAAGCTTTCTTT.

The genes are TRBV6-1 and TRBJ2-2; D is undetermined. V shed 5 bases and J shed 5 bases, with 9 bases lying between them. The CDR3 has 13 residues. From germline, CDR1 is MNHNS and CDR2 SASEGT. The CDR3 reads CASSNMRTGELFF. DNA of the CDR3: TGTGCCAGCAGTAACATGAGGACCGGGGAGCTGTTTTTT.

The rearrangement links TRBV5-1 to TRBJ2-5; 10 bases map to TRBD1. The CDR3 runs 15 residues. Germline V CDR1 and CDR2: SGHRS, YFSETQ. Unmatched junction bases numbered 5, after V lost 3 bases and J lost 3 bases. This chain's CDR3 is CASSSSGTGEETQYF. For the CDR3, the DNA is TGCGCCAGCAGCTCGAGTGGGACAGGGGAAGAGACCCAGTACTTC.

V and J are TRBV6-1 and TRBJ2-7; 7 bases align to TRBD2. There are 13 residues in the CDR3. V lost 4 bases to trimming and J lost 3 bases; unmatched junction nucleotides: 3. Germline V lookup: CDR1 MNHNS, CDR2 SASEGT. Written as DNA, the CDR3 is TGTGCCAGCAGTGTTGGGGGGGTCTACGAGCAGTACTTC. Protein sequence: CASSVGGVYEQYF.

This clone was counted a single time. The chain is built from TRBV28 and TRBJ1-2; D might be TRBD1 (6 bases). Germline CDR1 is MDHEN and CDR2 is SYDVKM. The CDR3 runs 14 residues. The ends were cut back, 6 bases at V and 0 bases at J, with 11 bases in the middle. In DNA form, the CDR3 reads TGTGCCAGCAGGACAGGAGTATCTAACTATGGCTACACCTTC. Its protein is CASRTGVSNYGYTF.